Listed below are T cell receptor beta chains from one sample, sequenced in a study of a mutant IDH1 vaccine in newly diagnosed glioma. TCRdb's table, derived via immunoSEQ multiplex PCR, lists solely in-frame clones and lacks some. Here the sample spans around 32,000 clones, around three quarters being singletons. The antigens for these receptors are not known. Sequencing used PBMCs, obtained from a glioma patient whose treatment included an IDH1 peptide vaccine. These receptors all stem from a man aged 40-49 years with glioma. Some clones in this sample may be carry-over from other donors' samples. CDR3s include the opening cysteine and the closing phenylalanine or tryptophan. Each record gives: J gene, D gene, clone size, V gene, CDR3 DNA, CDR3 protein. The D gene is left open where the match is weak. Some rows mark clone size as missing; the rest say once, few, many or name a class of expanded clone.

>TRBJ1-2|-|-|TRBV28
TGTGCCAGCAGTTTGGGGGGCGAGATCTATGGCTACACCTTC
CASSLGGEIYGYTF
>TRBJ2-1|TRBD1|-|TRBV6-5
TGTGCCAGCAGTAAGGGGGCAGGAGGGCAGTTCTTC
CASSKGAGGQFF
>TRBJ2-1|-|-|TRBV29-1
TGCAGCGTTTGGACTTTGGATCGGGACGGCCACAATGAGCAGTTCTTC
CSVWTLDRDGHNEQFF
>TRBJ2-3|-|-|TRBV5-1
TGCGCCAGCAGCGAACGTCCACAGGGCGGAGATACGCAGTATTTT
CASSERPQGGDTQYF
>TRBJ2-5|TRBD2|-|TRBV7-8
TGTGCCAGCAGCCAATTAGCGGGGAGGGGAGAGACCCAGTACTTC
CASSQLAGRGETQYF
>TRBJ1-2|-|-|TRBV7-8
TGTGCCAGCAGCTCATCCCGTATTGGACCCAAGGGCTACACCTTC
CASSSSRIGPKGYTF
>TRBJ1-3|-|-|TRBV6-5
TGTGCCAGCAGTTACTCGACAGGTCGACCTGGAAACACCATATATTTT
CASSYSTGRPGNTIYF
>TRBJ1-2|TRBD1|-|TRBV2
TGTGCCAGCCAGGGACAGGGCTATGGCTACACCTTC
CASQGQGYGYTF
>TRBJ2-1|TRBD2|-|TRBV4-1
TGCGCCAGCAGCCTCACTAGCGTTCAAAACAATGAGCAGTTCTTC
CASSLTSVQNNEQFF
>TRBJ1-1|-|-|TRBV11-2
TGTGCCAGCAGCTTAGAAGTCGGGGGAAACACTGAAGCTTTCTTT
CASSLEVGGNTEAFF
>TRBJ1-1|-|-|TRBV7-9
TGTGCCAGCAGCTTAGTATTTCAGAACACTGAAGCTTTCTTT
CASSLVFQNTEAFF
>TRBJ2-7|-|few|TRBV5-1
TGCGCCAGCAGCTTGGTTGGCAGATACACCTACGAGCAGTACTTC
CASSLVGRYTYEQYF
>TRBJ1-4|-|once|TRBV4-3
TGCGCCAGCAGCCAAGTGGGCAGGGGAAGGGAAAAACTGTTTTTT
CASSQVGRGREKLFF
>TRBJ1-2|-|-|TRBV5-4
TGTGCCAGCAGCTTGGATGGGGGATATTATGGCTACACCTTC
CASSLDGGYYGYTF
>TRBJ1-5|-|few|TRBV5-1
TGCGCCAGCAGCTTGGGTATGGGGGGAGACAATCAGCCCCAGCATTTT
CASSLGMGGDNQPQHF
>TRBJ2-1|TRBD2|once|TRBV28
TGTGCCAGCAGTTCCCCTAGCGGGGGCAATGAGCAGTTCTTC
CASSSPSGGNEQFF
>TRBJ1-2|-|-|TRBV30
TGTGCCTGGAGTGGCCCCACCCCCGGACGGCTTGGCTATGGCTACACCTTC
CAWSGPTPGRLGYGYTF
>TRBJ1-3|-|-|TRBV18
TGTGCCAGCTCACCGTCAGGGATTTCTGGAAACACCATATATTTT
CASSPSGISGNTIYF
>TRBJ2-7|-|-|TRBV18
TGTGCCAGCTCACCTATAGGGACGGGAACCTACGAGCAGTACTTC
CASSPIGTGTYEQYF
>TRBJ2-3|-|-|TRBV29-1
TGCAGCGTCACCCGGGACATAAGCACAGATACGCAGTATTTT
CSVTRDISTDTQYF
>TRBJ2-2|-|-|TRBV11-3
TGTGCCACCCGGCCCGGGGTGAACACCGGGGAGCTGTTTTTT
CATRPGVNTGELFF
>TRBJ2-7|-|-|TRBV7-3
TGTGCCAGCAGCTTAAGCTCGGACACCCCTCAGTACTTC
CASSLSSDTPQYF
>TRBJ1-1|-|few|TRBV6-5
TGTGCCAGCAGTTCTTCCTTTCCGGGCACTGAAGCTTTCTTT
CASSSSFPGTEAFF
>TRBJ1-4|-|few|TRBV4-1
TGCGCCAGCAGCCTCAAAACAGGGTCCCGATGGGAACTGTTTTTT
CASSLKTGSRWELFF
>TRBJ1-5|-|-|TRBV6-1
TGTGCCAGCAGTGAAAGGGCAGGGGCGTATAGCAATCAGCCCCAGCATTTT
CASSERAGAYSNQPQHF
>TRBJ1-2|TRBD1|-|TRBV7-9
TGTGCCAGTGATGGAGTCCGGGACAGGGCATTTCGATATGGCTACACCTTC
CASDGVRDRAFRYGYTF
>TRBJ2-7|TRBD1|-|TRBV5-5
TGTGCCAGCAGCACGCCGGGACAGGCCTACGAGCAGTACTTC
CASSTPGQAYEQYF
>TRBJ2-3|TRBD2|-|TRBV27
TGTGCCAGCGACTCCGGGTGGGGGGGTAGTGGAGATACGCAGTATTTT
CASDSGWGGSGDTQYF
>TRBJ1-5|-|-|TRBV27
TGTGCCAGCCGCGTCGGATATAGCAATCAGCCCCAGCATTTT
CASRVGYSNQPQHF
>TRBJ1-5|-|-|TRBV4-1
TGCGCCAGCAGCCCAGAACCAACCTATAGCAATCAGCCCCAGCATTTT
CASSPEPTYSNQPQHF
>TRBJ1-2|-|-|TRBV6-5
TGTGCCAGCAGTTGGGGGCTGAACTATGGCTACACCTTC
CASSWGLNYGYTF
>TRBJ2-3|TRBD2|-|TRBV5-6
TGTGCCAGCAGCGATCGGGGGGACTCCACAGATACGCAGTATTTT
CASSDRGDSTDTQYF
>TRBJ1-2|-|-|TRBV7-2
TGTGCCAGCAGCTTAGTAGGGGCGGTCTATGGCTACACCTTC
CASSLVGAVYGYTF
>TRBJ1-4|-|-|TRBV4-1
TGCGCCAGCAGCCAAGGGCCCAGTGAAAAACTGTTTTTT
CASSQGPSEKLFF
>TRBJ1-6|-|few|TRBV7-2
TGTGCCAGCAGCCGGATGAGGGGACGGATAACACCCCTCCACTTT
CASSRMRGRITPLHF
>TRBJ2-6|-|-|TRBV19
TGTGCCAGTAGTATAGATCCGGGAACTTTGACTTTC
CASSIDPGTLTF